This T cell receptor (beta chain) is from a study of sequential checkpoint blockade in melanoma. Sequencing was performed with immunoSEQ multiplex PCR; in TCRdb, only in-frame clones are kept and a portion is missing. The sample lists roughly 16,000 clones, less than 75% occurring once. The CDR3 totals 15 residues. The V and J ends lost 0 bases and 3 bases respectively, with 12 bases between them. Germline V gene sequence: CDR1 SGHNT, CDR2 YYREEE (reference sequence). Treatment reported: randomized to nivolumab then ipilimumab (arm A) or the reverse (arm B). PBMC sorting kept live CD3+CD8+ cells without CD19 or CD56. A single count supports this clone.

J is TRBJ1-2 and V is TRBV5-4, with D perhaps TRBD1 (5 bases). The sequences come from CD8+ T cells sorted from blood (inferred from file names), collected from a patient given nivolumab and ipilimumab in sequence. The receptor comes from a human donor with melanoma. The CDR3 nucleotides are TGTGCCAGCAGCTTGGATCAGGGCATAGACTATGGCTACACCTTC. This sequence encodes CASSLDQGIDYGYTF. Full variable domain (remainder filled in from reference TRBV5-4 and TRBJ1-2): ETGVTQSPTHLIKTRGQQVTLRCSSQSGHNTVSWYQQALGQGPQFIFQYYREEENGRGNFPPRFSGLQFPNYSSELNVNALELDDSALYLCASSLDQGIDYGYTFGSGTRLTVV.